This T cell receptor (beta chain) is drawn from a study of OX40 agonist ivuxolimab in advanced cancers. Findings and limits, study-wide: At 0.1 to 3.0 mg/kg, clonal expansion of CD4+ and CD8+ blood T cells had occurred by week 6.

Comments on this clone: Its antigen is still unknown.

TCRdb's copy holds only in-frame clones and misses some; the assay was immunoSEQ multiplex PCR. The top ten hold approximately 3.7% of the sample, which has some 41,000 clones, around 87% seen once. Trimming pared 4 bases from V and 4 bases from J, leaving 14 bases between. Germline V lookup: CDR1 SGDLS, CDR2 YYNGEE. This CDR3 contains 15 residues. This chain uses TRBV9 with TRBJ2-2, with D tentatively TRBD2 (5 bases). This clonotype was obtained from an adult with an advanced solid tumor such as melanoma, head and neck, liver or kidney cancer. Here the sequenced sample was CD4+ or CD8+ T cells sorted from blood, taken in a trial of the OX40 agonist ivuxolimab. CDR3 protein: CASSSRASGTGELFF. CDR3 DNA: TGTGCCAGCAGCTCCCGAGCGAGCGGCACCGGGGAGCTGTTTTTT.